Following are 4 T cell receptor beta chains from one sample sequenced in a study of tumor T cells in aggressive B-cell lymphoma. Repertoires were generated with immunoSEQ multiplex PCR, while TCRdb's copy carries only in-frame clones and drops some. Of some 4,200 clones listed, 90% to 95% are singletons. Sequencing was carried out using tumor tissue. These receptors were obtained from an adult with diffuse large B cell lymphoma.

The V gene is TRBV4-1, the J gene TRBJ2-1; 7 nucleotides match TRBD2. Trimming took 3 bases from V and 6 from J; bases not matched to a gene: 5. In germline, CDR1 is MGHRA, CDR2 YSYEKL. This CDR3 comprises 14 residues. The CDR3 is CASSHPGTTNEQFF. The CDR3, as DNA: TGCGCCAGCAGCCATCCCGGGACTACCAATGAGCAGTTCTTC.

This clone was seen a few times. The gene calls are TRBV4-1 and TRBJ2-1; TRBD1 matches 7 bases. With V trimmed by 3 bases and J by 2 bases, 1 base remained unmatched. CDR1 is MGHRA and CDR2 is YSYEKL in the germline V gene. CDR3 length: 14 residues. DNA for the CDR3: TGCGCCAGCAGCCACACAGGGGCCTACAATGAGCAGTTCTTC. Translating gives CASSHTGAYNEQFF.

The chain employs TRBV2 and TRBJ2-7; unclear D gene. The V end was cut by 6 bases, the J end by 3 bases, with 6 bases between. The CDR3 loop spans 11 amino acids. CDR1 and CDR2 (germline): SNHLY, FYNNEI. CDR3 in amino acids: CASRRDYEQYF. DNA of the CDR3: TGTGCCAGCAGGAGAGACTACGAGCAGTACTTC.

The chain couples TRBV27 to TRBJ1-2, with TRBD1 matching 11 bases. The germline V gene encodes CDR1 MNHEY and CDR2 SMNVEV (reference sequence). The CDR3 runs 14 residues. V gave up 2 bases and J gave up 5 bases; unmatched junction bases: 1. As DNA, the CDR3 is TGTGCCAGCAGTTTAGGACAGGGGGCGTATGGCTACACCTTC. As protein: CASSLGQGAYGYTF.